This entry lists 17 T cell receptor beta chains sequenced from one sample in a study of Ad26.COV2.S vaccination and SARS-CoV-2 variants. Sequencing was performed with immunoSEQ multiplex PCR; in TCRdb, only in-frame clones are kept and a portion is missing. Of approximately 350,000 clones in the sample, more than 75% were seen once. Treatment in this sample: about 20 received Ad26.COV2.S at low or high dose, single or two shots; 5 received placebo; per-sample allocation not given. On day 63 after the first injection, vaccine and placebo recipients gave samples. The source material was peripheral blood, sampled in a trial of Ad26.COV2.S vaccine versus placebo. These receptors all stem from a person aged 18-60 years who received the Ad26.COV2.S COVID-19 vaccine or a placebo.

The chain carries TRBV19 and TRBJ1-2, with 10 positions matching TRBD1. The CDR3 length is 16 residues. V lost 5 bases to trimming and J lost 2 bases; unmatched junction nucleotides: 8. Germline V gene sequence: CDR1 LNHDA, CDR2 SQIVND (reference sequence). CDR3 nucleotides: TGTGCCAGTAGTGACCGGGGGACAGGGGTCAACTATGGCTACACCTTC. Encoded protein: CASSDRGTGVNYGYTF. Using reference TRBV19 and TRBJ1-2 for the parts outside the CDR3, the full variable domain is DGGITQSPKYLFRKEGQNVTLSCEQNLNHDAMYWYRQDPGQGLRLIYYSQIVNDFQKGDIAEGYSVSREKKESFPLTVTSAQKNPTAFYLCASSDRGTGVNYGYTFGSGTRLTVV.

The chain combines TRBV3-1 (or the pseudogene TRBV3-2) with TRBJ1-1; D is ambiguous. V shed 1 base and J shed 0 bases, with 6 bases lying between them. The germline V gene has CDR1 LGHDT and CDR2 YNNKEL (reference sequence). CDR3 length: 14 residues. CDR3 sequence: CASSQVGVNTEAFF. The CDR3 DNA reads TGTGCCAGCAGCCAAGTAGGAGTGAACACTGAAGCTTTCTTT.

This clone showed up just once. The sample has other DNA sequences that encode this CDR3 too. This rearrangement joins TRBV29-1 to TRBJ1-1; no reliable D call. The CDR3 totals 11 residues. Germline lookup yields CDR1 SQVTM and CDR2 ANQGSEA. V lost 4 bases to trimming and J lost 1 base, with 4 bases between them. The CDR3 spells CSVVGNTEAFF. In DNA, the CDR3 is TGCAGCGTTGTCGGGAACACTGAAGCTTTCTTT.

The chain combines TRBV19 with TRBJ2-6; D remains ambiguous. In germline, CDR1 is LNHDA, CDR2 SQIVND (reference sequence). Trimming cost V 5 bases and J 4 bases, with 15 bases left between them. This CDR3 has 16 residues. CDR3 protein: CASSPRRPIGANVLTF. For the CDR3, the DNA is TGTGCCAGTAGTCCCCGCCGACCCATCGGGGCCAACGTCCTGACTTTC.

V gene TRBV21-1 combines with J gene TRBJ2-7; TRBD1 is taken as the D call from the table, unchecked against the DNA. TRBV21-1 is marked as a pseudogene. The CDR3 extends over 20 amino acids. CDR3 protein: CASSKLEPGQPARPVSEQYF. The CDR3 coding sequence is TGTGCCAGCAGCAAGTTAGAGCCGGGACAGCCGGCACGGCCTGTATCCGAGCAGTACTTC.

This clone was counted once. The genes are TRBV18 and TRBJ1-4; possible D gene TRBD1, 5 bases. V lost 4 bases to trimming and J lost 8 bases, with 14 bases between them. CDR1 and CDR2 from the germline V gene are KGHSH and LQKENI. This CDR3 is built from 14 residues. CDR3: CASSLGVLGEKLFF. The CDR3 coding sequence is TGTGCCAGCTCACTGGGGGTCTTAGGCGAAAAACTGTTTTTT.

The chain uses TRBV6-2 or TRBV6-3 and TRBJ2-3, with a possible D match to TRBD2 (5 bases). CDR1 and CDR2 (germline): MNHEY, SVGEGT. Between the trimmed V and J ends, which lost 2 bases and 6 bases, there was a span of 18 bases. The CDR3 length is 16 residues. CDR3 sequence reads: CASSYPRVFDADTQYF. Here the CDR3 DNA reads TGTGCCAGCAGTTACCCGCGGGTTTTTGACGCTGATACGCAGTATTTT.

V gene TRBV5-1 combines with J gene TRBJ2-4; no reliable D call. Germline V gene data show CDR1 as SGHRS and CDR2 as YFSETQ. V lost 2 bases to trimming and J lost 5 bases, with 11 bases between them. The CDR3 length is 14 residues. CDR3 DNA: TGCGCCAGCAGCTTAGGCGGTAGGGAAAACATTCAGTACTTC. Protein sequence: CASSLGGRENIQYF.

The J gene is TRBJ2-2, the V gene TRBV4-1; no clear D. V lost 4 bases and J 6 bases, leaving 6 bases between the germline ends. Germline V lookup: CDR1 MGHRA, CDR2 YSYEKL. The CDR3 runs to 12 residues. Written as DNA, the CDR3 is TGCGCCAGCAGCCGGAGCGCCGGGGAGCTGTTTTTT. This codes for CASSRSAGELFF.

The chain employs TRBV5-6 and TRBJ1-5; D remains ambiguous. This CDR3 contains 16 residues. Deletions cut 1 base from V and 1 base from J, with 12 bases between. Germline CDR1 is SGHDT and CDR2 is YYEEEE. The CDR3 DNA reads TGTGCCAGCAGCTTGTTTGTGACAATGAGCAATCAGCCCCAGCATTTT. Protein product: CASSLFVTMSNQPQHF.

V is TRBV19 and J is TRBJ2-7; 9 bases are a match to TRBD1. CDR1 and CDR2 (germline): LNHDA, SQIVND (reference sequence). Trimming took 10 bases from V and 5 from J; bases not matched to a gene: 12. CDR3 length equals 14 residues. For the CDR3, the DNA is TGTGCCACCCGGCGGGGACAGGGTACTCACGAGCAGTACTTC. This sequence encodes CATRRGQGTHEQYF. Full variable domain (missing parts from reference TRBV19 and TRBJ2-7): DGGITQSPKYLFRKEGQNVTLSCEQNLNHDAMYWYRQDPGQGLRLIYYSQIVNDFQKGDIAEGYSVSREKKESFPLTVTSAQKNPTAFYLCATRRGQGTHEQYFGPGTRLTVT.

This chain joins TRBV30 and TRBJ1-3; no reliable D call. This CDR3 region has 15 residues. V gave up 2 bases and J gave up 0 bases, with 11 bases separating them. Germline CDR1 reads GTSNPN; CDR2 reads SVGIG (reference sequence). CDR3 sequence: CAWSQGTFSGNTIYF. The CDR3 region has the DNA TGTGCCTGGAGTCAAGGCACTTTCTCTGGAAACACCATATATTTT.

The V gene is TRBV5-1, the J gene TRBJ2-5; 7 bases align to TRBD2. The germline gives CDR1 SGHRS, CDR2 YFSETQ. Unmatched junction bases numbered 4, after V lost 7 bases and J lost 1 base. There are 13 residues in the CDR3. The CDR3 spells CASGRELQETQYF. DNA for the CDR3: TGCGCCAGCGGGAGGGAACTCCAAGAGACCCAGTACTTC. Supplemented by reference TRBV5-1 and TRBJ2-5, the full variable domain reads KAGVTQTPRYLIKTRGQQVTLSCSPISGHRSVSWYQQTPGQGLQFLFEYFSETQRNKGNFPGRFSGRQFSNSRSEMNVSTLELGDSALYLCASGRELQETQYFGPGTRLLVL.

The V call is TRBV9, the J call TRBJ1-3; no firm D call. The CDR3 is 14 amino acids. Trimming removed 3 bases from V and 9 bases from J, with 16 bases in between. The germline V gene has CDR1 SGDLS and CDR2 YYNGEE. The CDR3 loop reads CASSEARAAGTIYF. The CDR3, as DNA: TGTGCCAGCAGCGAAGCAAGGGCCGCGGGCACCATATATTTT.

The CDR3 bases are TGTGCCAGCAGTTTGGGCTTCTCGACAGAAGAGACCCAGTACTTC. It encodes CASSLGFSTEETQYF. The rearrangement joins TRBV27 to TRBJ2-5, with D tentatively TRBD1 (5 bases). V lost 3 bases, J lost 3 bases, and 14 bases lay in between. Germline V gene sequence: CDR1 MNHEY, CDR2 SMNVEV (reference sequence). The length of the CDR3 is 15 residues.

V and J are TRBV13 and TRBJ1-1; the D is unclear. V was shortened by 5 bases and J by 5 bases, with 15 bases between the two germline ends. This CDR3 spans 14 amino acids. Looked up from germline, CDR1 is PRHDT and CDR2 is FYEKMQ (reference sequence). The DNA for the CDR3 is TGTGCCAGCAGCACCTGGGGAGGGCGAACTGAAGCTTTCTTT. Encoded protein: CASSTWGGRTEAFF.

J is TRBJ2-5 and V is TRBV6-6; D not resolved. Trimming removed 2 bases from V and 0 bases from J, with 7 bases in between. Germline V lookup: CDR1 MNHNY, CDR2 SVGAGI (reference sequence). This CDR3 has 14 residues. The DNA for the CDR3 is TGTGCCAGCAGTTACCTGGGGTACCAAGAGACCCAGTACTTC. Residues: CASSYLGYQETQYF.